What follows are 16 T cell receptor beta chains derived from one specimen sequenced in a study of blood T cells in healthy people across ages. Primed by a sample-barcoded 5' primer and a J-beta primer mix, a second PCR proceeded for about 6 to 11 cycles. TCRdb recomputed calls from the 5' RACE reads with MiXCR, one row per CDR3 protein. The table lists 780,000 or so distinct CDR3 sequences, around a quarter of them singletons, with roughly 3.5% in the top ten. These data were likewise used in another study, on T cells of mothers and their children.

Sequenced input: blood. The receptor set was obtained from a boy between 10 and 17 years old in good health.

V usage is TRBV12-3 or TRBV12-4 and J usage is TRBJ1-4; TRBD1 might be the D (6 bases). The CDR3 totals 14 residues. The V gene lost 10 bases and the J gene lost 6 bases, with 18 bases spanning the gap. The DNA of the CDR3 is TGTGCCACCAGGCCGGACAGTGGGGATGAAAAACTGTTTTTT. Encoded protein: CATRPDSGDEKLFF.

The chain links TRBV28 to TRBJ2-7, with a possible D match to TRBD2 (7 bases). This CDR3 comprises 14 residues. Germline CDR1 MDHEN, CDR2 SYDVKM. V was shortened by 8 bases and J by 3 bases, with 17 bases between the two germline ends. The CDR3 region is CASVGGGSHYEQYF. The CDR3, as DNA: TGTGCCAGCGTGGGAGGGGGATCCCACTACGAGCAGTACTTC.

This clonotype was counted a few times. The rearrangement links TRBV3-1 to TRBJ1-5, with TRBD1 matching 7 bases. V lost 5 bases to trimming and J lost 5 bases; unmatched junction nucleotides: 9. CDR3 length: 15 amino acids. Germline V lookup: CDR1 LGHDT, CDR2 YNNKEL (reference sequence). CDR3 region: CASSAGGQSDQPQHF. Written as DNA, the CDR3 is TGTGCCAGCAGCGCAGGGGGACAAAGCGATCAGCCCCAGCATTTT.

This clonotype showed up just a few times. The chain carries TRBV2 and TRBJ2-3, with TRBD2 identical over 8 bases. CDR3 length: 15 residues. V shed 6 bases and J 0 bases; nucleotides not matched to a gene: 5. Germline CDR1 SNHLY, CDR2 FYNNEI. CDR3 in amino acids: CASRSAGESTDTQYF. CDR3 nucleotides: TGTGCCAGCAGGTCAGCGGGGGAGAGCACAGATACGCAGTATTTT.

This clonotype came up once. The J gene is TRBJ2-1, the V gene TRBV14; D gene uncertain. The CDR3 runs to 16 residues. Germline loops: CDR1 SGHDN, CDR2 FVKESK. Trimming took off 2 bases at V and 8 bases at J, with 19 bases between the two ends. CDR3 loop: CASSQYGVSSWDEQFF. As DNA, the CDR3 is TGTGCCAGCAGCCAATATGGGGTTTCCTCCTGGGATGAGCAGTTCTTC.

This clonotype was detected a few times. V and J are TRBV5-1 and TRBJ1-4; the D gene is possibly TRBD1 (6 bases). Germline V CDR1 and CDR2: SGHRS, YFSETQ. The V end was cut by 6 bases, the J end by 0 bases, with 21 bases between. This CDR3 spans 18 amino acids. CDR3 residues: CASTSTGAHYATNEKLFF. The CDR3 DNA reads as TGCGCCAGCACCTCGACAGGTGCCCATTATGCAACTAATGAAAAACTGTTTTTT.

Turning to this clonotype: The junction does not match germline at one end; this may be a read error. The chain links TRBV20-1 to TRBJ2-7, with a tentative D call TRBD2 (5 bases). The germline V gene has CDR1 DFQATT and CDR2 SNEGSKA (reference sequence). This CDR3 has 12 amino acids. The CDR3 bases are TGCAGTGCGAGAGAGGGCCGCTACGAGCAGTACTTC. Its translation: CSAREGRYEQYF.

The rearrangement joins TRBV5-1 to TRBJ2-5, with unresolved D. The V and J ends lost 0 bases and 5 bases respectively, with 11 bases between them. The CDR3 is 14 residues long. The germline V gene has CDR1 SGHRS and CDR2 YFSETQ. The CDR3: CASSLAEVGETQYF. CDR3 sequence (DNA): TGCGCCAGCAGCTTGGCCGAAGTCGGGGAGACCCAGTACTTC. Based on the CDR3 plus reference TRBV5-1 and TRBJ2-5, the full variable domain is KAGVTQTPRYLIKTRGQQVTLSCSPISGHRSVSWYQQTPGQGLQFLFEYFSETQRNKGNFPGRFSGRQFSNSRSEMNVSTLELGDSALYLCASSLAEVGETQYFGPGTRLLVL.

The rearrangement uses TRBV4-3 and TRBJ2-1, with 14 bases aligning to TRBD2. J was trimmed by 9 bases and V by 0 bases; bases with no gene match: 4. In germline, CDR1 is LGHNA, CDR2 YSLEER. This CDR3 has 16 residues. The CDR3 DNA follows: TGCGCCAGCAGCCAAGACAGACTAGCGGGAGGGGGTGAGCAGTTCTTC. Residues: CASSQDRLAGGGEQFF.

The V and J genes are TRBV7-8 and TRBJ2-5, with a tentative D call TRBD1 (5 bases). Germline CDR1 reads SGHVS; CDR2 reads FQNEAQ. CDR3 length: 14 amino acids. V was shortened by 6 bases and J by 1 base, with 12 bases between the two germline ends. The CDR3 sequence is CASRKGAIQETQYF. CDR3 nucleotides: TGTGCCAGCAGGAAAGGGGCGATCCAAGAGACCCAGTACTTC.

The CDR3 loop is CASSQGGGLWYNEQFF. CDR3 nucleotides: TGTGCCAGCAGCCAAGGCGGAGGGCTTTGGTACAATGAGCAGTTCTTC. The J gene is TRBJ2-1, the V gene TRBV11-2; perhaps TRBD2 as D (6 bases). The V end was cut by 5 bases, the J end by 4 bases, with 18 bases between. There are 16 residues in the CDR3. CDR1 is SGHAT and CDR2 is FQNNGV in the germline V gene.

There are a few counts of this clonotype. The chain carries TRBV6-4 and TRBJ2-1; D call uncertain. With 0 bases removed from V and 6 bases from J, the gap between germline ends came to 6 bases. Germline V gene lookup returns CDR1 MRHNA and CDR2 SNTAGT. The CDR3 totals 13 residues. The CDR3 loop is CASSDSRVNEQFF. The CDR3 DNA sequence: TGTGCCAGCAGTGACTCGAGAGTCAATGAGCAGTTCTTC.

This clonotype was detected only a few times. The V call is TRBV20-1, the J call TRBJ2-1; 7 bases align to TRBD1. The CDR3 loop spans 17 amino acids. Germline V CDR1 and CDR2: DFQATT, SNEGSKA (reference sequence). V dropped 3 bases and J dropped 2; count of bases not matched to a gene: 13. In nucleotides, the CDR3 is TGCAGTGCTAGTTTAACAAAAGGGGGCCCGACCTACAATGAGCAGTTCTTC. Protein: CSASLTKGGPTYNEQFF.

V gene TRBV20-1 combines with J gene TRBJ2-7, with TRBD1 matching over 7 bases. The CDR3 extends over 14 amino acids. Germline V gives CDR1 DFQATT, CDR2 SNEGSKA (reference sequence). V lost 4 bases, J lost 3 bases, and 9 bases stayed unmatched. Written as DNA, the CDR3 is TGCAGTGCTACCTCAGGGACAGTCTTCTACGAGCAGTACTTC. Translated: CSATSGTVFYEQYF.

The chain uses TRBV27 and TRBJ2-7; TRBD1 matches 9 bases. CDR3 size: 15 residues. Unmatched junction bases numbered 7, after V lost 2 bases and J lost 5 bases. The germline CDR1 and CDR2 sequences are MNHEY and SMNVEV (reference sequence). As DNA, the CDR3 is TGTGCCAGCAGTTTACTTCCGGACAGGGGCAACGAGCAGTACTTC. This encodes CASSLLPDRGNEQYF.

The genes are TRBV7-6 and TRBJ2-3; D is perhaps TRBD2 (6 bases). Germline V CDR1 and CDR2: SGHVS, FNYEAQ. CDR3 size: 17 residues. Trimming pared 0 bases from V and 0 bases from J, leaving 13 bases between. Here the CDR3 reads CASSLAGRGSSTDTQYF. DNA for the CDR3: TGTGCCAGCAGCTTAGCGGGGCGGGGATCTAGCACAGATACGCAGTATTTT.